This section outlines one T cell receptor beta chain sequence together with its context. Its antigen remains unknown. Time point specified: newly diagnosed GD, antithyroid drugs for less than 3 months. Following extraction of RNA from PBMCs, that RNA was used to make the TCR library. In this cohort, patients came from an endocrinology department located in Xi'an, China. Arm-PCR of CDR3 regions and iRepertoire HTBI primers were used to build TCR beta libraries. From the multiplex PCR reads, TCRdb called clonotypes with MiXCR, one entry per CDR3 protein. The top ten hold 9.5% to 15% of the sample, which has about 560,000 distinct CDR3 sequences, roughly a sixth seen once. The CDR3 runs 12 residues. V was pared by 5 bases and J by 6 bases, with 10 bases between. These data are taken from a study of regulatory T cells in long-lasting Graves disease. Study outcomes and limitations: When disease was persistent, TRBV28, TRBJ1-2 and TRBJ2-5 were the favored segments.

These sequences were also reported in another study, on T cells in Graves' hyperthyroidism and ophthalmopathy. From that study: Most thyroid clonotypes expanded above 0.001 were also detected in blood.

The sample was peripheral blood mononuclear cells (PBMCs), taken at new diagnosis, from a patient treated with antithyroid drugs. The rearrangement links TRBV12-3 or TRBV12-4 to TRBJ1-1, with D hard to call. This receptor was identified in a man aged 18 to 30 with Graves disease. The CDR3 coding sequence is TGTGCCAGCAGTATTAGTAACGCTGAAGCTTTCTTT. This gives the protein CASSISNAEAFF.